Listed here are 30 T cell receptor beta chains from one sample, sequenced in a study of CXCR3-negative and CXCR3-positive naive CD8 T cells. TRB cDNA libraries were made by UMI-labeled 5' RACE. Using the 5' RACE reads, TCRdb records one entry per CDR3 protein without DNA. The sample data list about 50,000 distinct CDR3 sequences. Sequencing was performed on naive CXCR3- CD8+ T cells from blood. As to subset: CD45RO-CCR7+CD27+CD95- naive CD8+ T cells lacking CXCR3 (TNR3-). The receptors come from a human donor in good health. Some clones in this sample may be carry-over from other donors' samples.

The rearrangement links TRBV9 to TRBJ2-3; TCRdb calls TRBD1, which cannot be checked without DNA. This CDR3 comprises 15 residues. The germline V gene has CDR1 SGDLS and CDR2 YYNGEE. CDR3 sequence reads: CASSVGGADSDTQYF.

The genes are TRBV4-3 and TRBJ2-1; the TCRdb D gene call, TRBD1, has no DNA to confirm it. Germline values: CDR1 LGHNA, CDR2 YSLEER. This CDR3 is 17 amino acids long. CDR3 amino acids: CASSHEPRQGRGNEQFF.

V usage is TRBV24-1 and J usage is TRBJ2-7; with no DNA, the TCRdb D assignment of TRBD1 cannot be verified. From germline, CDR1 is KGHDR and CDR2 SFDVKD. The CDR3 covers 13 residues. CDR3 sequence: CATSRAGEYEQYF.

The rearrangement uses TRBV10-1 and TRBJ1-2; lacking DNA, the TRBD1 call made by TCRdb goes unchecked. Germline assignment: CDR1 WNHNN and CDR2 SYGVQD (reference sequence). The CDR3 loop spans 17 amino acids. The CDR3 here is CASSEPGEQGVDYGYTF.

The V and J genes are TRBV5-6 and TRBJ2-2; lacking DNA, the TRBD1 call made by TCRdb goes unchecked. Germline V gene sequence: CDR1 SGHDT, CDR2 YYEEEE. The CDR3 is 16 amino acids. This CDR3 reads CASSPGSQDSTGELFF.

CDR3 loop: CASSSAGGYTEAFF. The rearrangement uses TRBV5-1 and TRBJ1-1; TCRdb gives TRBD1 as the D gene, but with no DNA this cannot be confirmed. Germline values: CDR1 SGHRS, CDR2 YFSETQ. CDR3 size: 14 residues.

The gene calls are TRBV5-6 and TRBJ1-2. From germline, CDR1 is SGHDT and CDR2 YYEEEE. The length of the CDR3 is 13 residues. CDR3 sequence: CASSLYSDYGYTF.

The V call is TRBV4-3, the J call TRBJ2-5; TCRdb lists TRBD1, though no DNA is available to test this call. CDR3 length equals 15 residues. Germline-derived CDR1 and CDR2 are LGHNA and YSLEER. The CDR3 loop is CASSHGTGVVETQYF.

This chain joins TRBV7-9 and TRBJ2-3. The CDR3 runs 14 residues. Germline lookup yields CDR1 SEHNR and CDR2 FQNEAQ (reference sequence). Here the CDR3 reads CASSKAGVADTQYF.

V usage is TRBV7-9 and J usage is TRBJ2-3; TCRdb indicates TRBD2, and absent DNA this call remains unverified. The CDR3 has 17 residues. Germline V gene sequence: CDR1 SEHNR, CDR2 FQNEAQ (reference sequence). CDR3 sequence reads: CASSPGTSGVYTDTQYF.

This chain links TRBV29-1 with TRBJ2-5; the D gene TCRdb calls, TRBD1, cannot be checked with no DNA. This CDR3 spans 14 amino acids. The germline gives CDR1 SQVTM, CDR2 ANQGSEA. The CDR3 is CSVPGTGGQETQYF.

The chain joins TRBV7-3 to TRBJ2-2; no DNA is available, so the TRBD1 call from TCRdb remains unchecked. The CDR3 contains 18 residues. In germline, CDR1 is SGHTA, CDR2 FQGTGA. The CDR3: CASSLLPWDRMGSGELFF. The full variable domain, in which reference TRBV7-3 and TRBJ2-2 provide the parts outside the CDR3, is GAGVSQTPSNKVTEKGKYVELRCDPISGHTALYWYRQSLGQGPEFLIYFQGTGAADDSGLPNDRFFAVRPEGSVSTLKIQRTERGDSAVYLCASSLLPWDRMGSGELFFGEGSRLTVL.

V gene TRBV6-2 or TRBV6-3 combines with J gene TRBJ2-7; TCRdb picks TRBD2, but there is no DNA to check that call. The CDR3 covers 11 residues. Germline loops: CDR1 MNHEY, CDR2 SVGEGT. The CDR3 is CASGTSGEQYF.

This rearrangement joins TRBV29-1 to TRBJ1-2; the D call of TRBD1 rests on TCRdb alone, since no DNA is present to check it. The CDR3 is 14 amino acids. Germline V lookup: CDR1 SQVTM, CDR2 ANQGSEA. CDR3 sequence reads: CSVEGQGPPYIQSF.

The rearrangement joins TRBV4-2 to TRBJ2-7; TCRdb reports TRBD2, a call that lacks DNA to check it against. Per germline, CDR1 LGHNA and CDR2 YNFKEQ. CDR3 length: 15 amino acids. The CDR3 reads CASSQEWRTSYEQYF.

The chain employs TRBV28 and TRBJ2-2; the TCRdb call, TRBD1, lacks DNA for checking. CDR1 and CDR2 from the germline V gene are MDHEN and SYDVKM. This CDR3 has 14 residues. This CDR3 reads CASSSRDNTGELFF. Using reference TRBV28 and TRBJ2-2 for the parts outside the CDR3, the full variable domain is DVKVTQSSRYLVKRTGEKVFLECVQDMDHENMFWYRQDPGLGLRLIYFSYDVKMKEKGDIPEGYSVSREKKERFSLILESASTNQTSMYLCASSSRDNTGELFFGEGSRLTVL.

J is TRBJ2-5 and V is TRBV28. The CDR3 covers 14 residues. CDR1 and CDR2 from the germline V gene are MDHEN and SYDVKM. The CDR3 region is CASSLSGVQETQYF.

This chain links TRBV4-3 with TRBJ2-5; the TCRdb D gene call, TRBD1, has no DNA to confirm it. Germline CDR1 and CDR2: LGHNA and YSLEER. The CDR3 sequence is 15 residues long. CDR3 residues: CASSQDTGQQETQYF.

V is TRBV19 and J is TRBJ2-1; TCRdb calls TRBD1, which cannot be checked without DNA. Germline V CDR1 and CDR2: LNHDA, SQIVND (reference sequence). CDR3 size: 15 residues. The CDR3 spells CASSIRGAAYNEQFF.

The chain recombines TRBV7-6 with TRBJ2-1; without DNA, the TCRdb call of TRBD2 cannot be checked. This CDR3 contains 14 residues. Germline CDR1 SGHVS, CDR2 FNYEAQ. The chain's CDR3 is CASRPTSDHNEQFF.

This chain joins TRBV7-9 and TRBJ1-1; TCRdb proposes TRBD1, but this gene call is untestable without DNA. The CDR3 is 15 residues long. The germline CDR1 and CDR2 sequences are SEHNR and FQNEAQ (reference sequence). CDR3 region: CASSLVGTGDDEAFF. The variable domain in full, with the rest retrieved from reference TRBV7-9 and TRBJ1-1, is DTGVSQNPRHKITKRGQNVTFRCDPISEHNRLYWYRQTLGQGPEFLTYFQNEAQLEKSRLLSDRFSAERPKGSFSTLEIQRTEQGDSAMYLCASSLVGTGDDEAFFGQGTRLTVV.

The chain has TRBV27 and TRBJ2-1; with no DNA, the TCRdb D assignment of TRBD1 cannot be verified. The CDR3 consists of 12 residues. Germline assignment: CDR1 MNHEY and CDR2 SMNVEV (reference sequence). The CDR3 reads CASVTGGNEQFF.

This chain links TRBV12-3 or TRBV12-4 with TRBJ1-2; TCRdb outputs TRBD1, but without DNA this stays unchecked. The CDR3 extends over 14 amino acids. The CDR3 here is CASSPTGTGYGYTF.

The chain joins TRBV6-5 to TRBJ2-7. Per germline, CDR1 MNHEY and CDR2 SVGAGI. The CDR3 contains 15 residues. This CDR3 reads CASSYAISSTYEQYF.

The J gene is TRBJ2-7, the V gene TRBV7-9; checking the TCRdb D call of TRBD1 is not possible without DNA. Per germline, CDR1 SEHNR and CDR2 FQNEAQ (reference sequence). The CDR3 covers 16 residues. The CDR3 loop is CASRHRDQGEAGEQYF.

The chain has TRBV29-1 and TRBJ2-5. The CDR3 runs 14 residues. Germline assignment: CDR1 SQVTM and CDR2 ANQGSEA. CDR3 sequence: CSVEDAVIQETQYF.

The V call is TRBV7-9, the J call TRBJ2-7; no DNA is available, so the TRBD1 call from TCRdb remains unchecked. The CDR3 is 14 amino acids. CDR1 is SEHNR and CDR2 is FQNEAQ in the germline V gene (reference sequence). CDR3 residues: CASSLVRTAYEQYF.

V usage is TRBV7-9 and J usage is TRBJ1-2; lacking DNA, the TRBD1 call made by TCRdb goes unchecked. Germline loops: CDR1 SEHNR, CDR2 FQNEAQ (reference sequence). There are 17 residues in the CDR3. The CDR3 reads CASSLGPPGAPNYGYTF.

The rearrangement joins TRBV29-1 to TRBJ1-2; TCRdb outputs TRBD1, but without DNA this stays unchecked. Germline V CDR1 and CDR2: SQVTM, ANQGSEA. The CDR3 contains 12 residues. CDR3 sequence reads: CSVFDRPYGYTF.

The V call is TRBV10-1, the J call TRBJ1-1; TCRdb's D call, TRBD1, is unchecked because there is no DNA. Germline CDR1 WNHNN, CDR2 SYGVQD (reference sequence). CDR3 length: 15 residues. The CDR3 reads CASSDTGAMNTEAFF.